This T cell receptor beta chain was identified in a study of cytomegalovirus exposure and HLA in healthy donors. General study results and limits: A reported reduction in N-insertions relative to the roughly 710-donor mean was seen in an Asian-associated ancestry cluster in a later analysis.

The PCR used 60 Vbeta and 13 Jbeta primers. Here immunoSEQ multiplex PCR was the method, and the copy in TCRdb shows in-frame clones only, minus some. The data contain around 130,000 clones, roughly 87% of them singletons. The CDR3 consists of 16 residues. V lost 5 bases, J lost 3 bases, and 17 bases lay in between. Per the germline V gene, CDR1 is SGDLS and CDR2 is YYNGEE. Nominally healthy donors were sampled, though unrecorded immune exposures were likely. Notes on this clone: The antigen is undetermined.

The specimen sequenced was PBMCs. The chain recombines TRBV9 with TRBJ1-4; no reliable D call. The clonotype originates from a woman aged 40-49 years in good health and CMV-seronegative. Written as DNA, the CDR3 is TGTGCCAGCAGTCTCGCCGGGATCGGGGCTAATGAAAAACTGTTTTTT. Its protein product is CASSLAGIGANEKLFF.